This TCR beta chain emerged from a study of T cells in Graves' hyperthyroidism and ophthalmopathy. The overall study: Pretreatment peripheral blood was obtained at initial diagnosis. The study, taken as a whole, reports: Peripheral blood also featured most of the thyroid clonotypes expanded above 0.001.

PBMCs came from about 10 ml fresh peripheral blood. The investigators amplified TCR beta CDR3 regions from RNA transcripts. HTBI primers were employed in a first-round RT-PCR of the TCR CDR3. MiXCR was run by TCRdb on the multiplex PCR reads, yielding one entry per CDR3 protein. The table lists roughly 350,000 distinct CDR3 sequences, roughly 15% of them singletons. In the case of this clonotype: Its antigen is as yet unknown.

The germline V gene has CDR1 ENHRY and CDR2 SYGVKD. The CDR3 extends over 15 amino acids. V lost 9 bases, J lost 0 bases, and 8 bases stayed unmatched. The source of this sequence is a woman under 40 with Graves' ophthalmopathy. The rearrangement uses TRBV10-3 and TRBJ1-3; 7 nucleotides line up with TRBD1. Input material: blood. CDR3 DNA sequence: TGTGCCATTCGTAACAGGGACAGCTCTGGAAACACCATATATTTT. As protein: CAIRNRDSSGNTIYF.